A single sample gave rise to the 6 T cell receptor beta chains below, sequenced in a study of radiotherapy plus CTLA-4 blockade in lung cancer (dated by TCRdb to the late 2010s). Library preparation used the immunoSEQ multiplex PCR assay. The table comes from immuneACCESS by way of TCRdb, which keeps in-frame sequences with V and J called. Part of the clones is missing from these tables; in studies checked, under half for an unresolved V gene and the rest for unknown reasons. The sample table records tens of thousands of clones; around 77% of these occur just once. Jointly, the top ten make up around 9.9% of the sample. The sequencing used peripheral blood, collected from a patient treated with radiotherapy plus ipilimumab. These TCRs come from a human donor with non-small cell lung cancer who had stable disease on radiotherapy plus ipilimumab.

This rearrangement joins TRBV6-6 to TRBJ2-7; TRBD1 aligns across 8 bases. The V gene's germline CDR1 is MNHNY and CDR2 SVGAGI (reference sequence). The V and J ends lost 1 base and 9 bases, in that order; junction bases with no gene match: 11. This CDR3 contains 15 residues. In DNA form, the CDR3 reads TGTGCCAGCAGTTACTTGGGACAGGCCGACCGTGGGCAGTACTTC. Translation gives CASSYLGQADRGQYF.

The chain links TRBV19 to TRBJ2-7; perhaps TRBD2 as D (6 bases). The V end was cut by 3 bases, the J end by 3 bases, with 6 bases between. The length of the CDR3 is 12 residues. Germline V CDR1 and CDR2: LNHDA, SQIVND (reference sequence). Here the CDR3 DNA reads TGTGCCAGTAGTATGGGGGGCTACGAGCAGTACTTC. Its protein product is CASSMGGYEQYF.

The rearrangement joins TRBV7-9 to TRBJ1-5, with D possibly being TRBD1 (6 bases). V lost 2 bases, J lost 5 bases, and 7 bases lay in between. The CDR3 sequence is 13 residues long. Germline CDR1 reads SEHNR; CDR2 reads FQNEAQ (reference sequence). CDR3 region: CASSLTGYQPQHF. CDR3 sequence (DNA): TGTGCCAGCAGCTTAACAGGGTATCAGCCCCAGCATTTT.

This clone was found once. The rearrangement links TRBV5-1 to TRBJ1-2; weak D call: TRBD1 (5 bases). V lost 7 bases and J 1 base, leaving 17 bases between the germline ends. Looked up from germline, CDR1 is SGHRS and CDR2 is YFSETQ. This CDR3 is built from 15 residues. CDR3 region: CASAQGPGSNYGYTF. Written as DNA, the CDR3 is TGCGCCAGCGCCCAGGGCCCCGGAAGTAACTATGGCTACACCTTC.

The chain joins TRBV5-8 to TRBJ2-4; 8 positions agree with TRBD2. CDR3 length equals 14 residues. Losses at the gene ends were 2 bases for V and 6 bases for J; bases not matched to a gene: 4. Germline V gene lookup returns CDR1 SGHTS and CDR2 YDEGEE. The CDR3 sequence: CASSFRGGVNIQYF. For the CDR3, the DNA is TGTGCCAGCAGCTTTCGGGGGGGGGTAAACATTCAGTACTTC.

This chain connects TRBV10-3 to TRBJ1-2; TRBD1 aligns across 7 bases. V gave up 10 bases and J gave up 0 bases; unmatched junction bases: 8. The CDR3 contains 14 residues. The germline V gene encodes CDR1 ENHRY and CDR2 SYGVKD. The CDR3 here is CATRDSGTNYGYTF. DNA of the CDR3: TGTGCCACGCGGGACAGCGGTACTAACTATGGCTACACCTTC.